The 23 T cell receptor beta chains reported below all come from one sample, sequenced in a study of blood T cell repertoires in COVID-19. Data came from immunoSEQ multiplex PCR; TCRdb stores just in-frame clones and leaves some out. The data show 25,000 to 35,000 clones, with about 91% seen just once and roughly half held by the top ten. Input material: peripheral blood. These receptors were collected from a human donor with acute or convalescent COVID-19. The donor label of this sample is uncertain.

The chain is built from TRBV28 and TRBJ1-6; maybe TRBD1 (6 bases). Germline assignment: CDR1 MDHEN and CDR2 SYDVKM. The V end lost 4 bases, the J end lost 6 bases, and 22 bases lay between the germline ends. This CDR3 region has 18 residues. The CDR3 spells CASSWSLGARPSNSPLHF. CDR3 in DNA: TGTGCCAGCAGTTGGTCATTGGGGGCCCGTCCGTCTAATTCACCCCTCCACTTT.

The chain employs TRBV7-3 and TRBJ2-3, with D tentatively TRBD2 (7 bases). The V gene lost 1 base and the J gene lost 3 bases, with 11 bases spanning the gap. CDR1 is SGHTA and CDR2 is FQGTGA in the germline V gene. The CDR3 has 15 amino acids. The DNA for the CDR3 is TGTGCCAGCAGCTTAAGGGGGGGCCGTACAGATACGCAGTATTTT. Its protein product is CASSLRGGRTDTQYF.

CDR3 bases: TGTGCCAGCAGCCCCCAGACAGGGCCGAACACTGAAGCTTTCTTT. This sequence encodes CASSPQTGPNTEAFF. The chain has TRBV16 and TRBJ1-1; 7 nucleotides agree with TRBD1. The CDR3 has 15 residues. Germline assignment: CDR1 KGHSY and CDR2 FQNENV. V trimming: 4 bases; J trimming: 1 base; junction bases outside the gene matches: 6.

The rearrangement joins TRBV7-2 to TRBJ2-3; 7 bases match TRBD1. Germline V gene lookup returns CDR1 SGHTA and CDR2 FQGNSA. V was clipped by 4 bases and J by 3 bases; unmatched bases: 1. The CDR3 is 13 amino acids. The CDR3: CASSYRGTDTQYF. In DNA, the CDR3 is TGTGCCAGCAGCTACAGGGGTACAGATACGCAGTATTTT.

This chain uses TRBV5-6 with TRBJ2-3; TRBD2 matches 9 bases. CDR3 length: 11 residues. V was pared by 5 bases and J by 14 bases, with 6 bases of the junction left unmatched. Germline V gene lookup returns CDR1 SGHDT and CDR2 YYEEEE. In nucleotides, the CDR3 is TGTGCCAGCAGTTCCGGGACTAGCCGGTATTTT. This translates into CASSSGTSRYF. The full variable domain, in which reference TRBV5-6 and TRBJ2-3 provide the parts outside the CDR3, is DAGVTQSPTHLIKTRGQQVTLRCSPKSGHDTVSWYQQALGQGPQFIFQYYEEEERQRGNFPDRFSGHQFPNYSSELNVNALLLGDSALYLCASSSGTSRYFGPGTRLTVL.

The V and J genes are TRBV5-6 and TRBJ1-2, with 8 bases aligning to TRBD1. The CDR3 runs 14 residues. The ends lost 1 base at V and 3 bases at J; junction bases unmatched: 2. CDR1 is SGHDT and CDR2 is YYEEEE in the germline V gene. The CDR3 is CASSLMTGDYGYTF. The CDR3 coding sequence is TGTGCCAGCAGCTTGATGACAGGGGACTATGGCTACACCTTC.

V is TRBV6-5 and J is TRBJ1-6; a possible D gene is TRBD1 (5 bases). The CDR3 contains 15 residues. V lost 6 bases and J lost 3, with 12 bases in between. CDR1 and CDR2 (germline): MNHEY, SVGAGI. This chain's CDR3 is CASSAGTGYNSPLHF. The CDR3 DNA reads TGTGCCAGCAGCGCCGGCACAGGCTATAATTCACCCCTCCACTTT.

The chain employs TRBV6-5 and TRBJ2-1, with 7 bases lining up with TRBD2. V lost 10 bases and J lost 0; bases outside the gene matches: 6. CDR3 length: 14 residues. CDR1 and CDR2 from the germline V gene are MNHEY and SVGAGI. CDR3 in DNA: TGTGCCACCTCCGGGGGGAGCTCCTACAATGAGCAGTTCTTC. This codes for CATSGGSSYNEQFF.

CDR3 DNA sequence: TGTGCCAGCAGCCCGGAGTTAGCGAGAAGCTCCTACGAGCAGTACTTC. Translated: CASSPELARSSYEQYF. The chain links TRBV5-4 to TRBJ2-7; D is possibly TRBD2 (5 bases). CDR1 and CDR2 from the germline V gene are SGHNT and YYREEE (reference sequence). V was clipped by 4 bases and J by 0 bases, with 17 bases between them. The CDR3 is made up of 16 amino acids.

The chain uses TRBV7-8 and TRBJ2-5; D uncertain. This CDR3 is 12 amino acids long. CDR1 and CDR2 from the germline V gene are SGHVS and FQNEAQ. V lost 0 bases and J 6 bases, leaving 5 bases between the germline ends. CDR3 amino acids: CASSLAAQTQYF. In DNA form, the CDR3 reads TGTGCCAGCAGCTTAGCGGCCCAGACCCAGTACTTC.

This sequence joins TRBV6-5 and TRBJ2-5; D perhaps matches TRBD1 (6 bases). Germline CDR1 MNHEY, CDR2 SVGAGI. V was clipped by 6 bases and J by 3 bases, with 14 bases between them. This CDR3 has 14 amino acids. The CDR3 protein is CASRVDRSEETQYF. CDR3 nucleotide sequence: TGTGCCAGCAGGGTAGACAGGTCGGAAGAGACCCAGTACTTC.

V gene TRBV5-8 combines with J gene TRBJ2-7, with TRBD2 matching 10 bases. CDR3 size: 15 residues. Germline loops: CDR1 SGHTS, CDR2 YDEGEE. Trimming at V came to 4 bases and at J to 2 bases, leaving 6 bases not matched to a gene. The CDR3 DNA follows: TGTGCCAGCAGCGCGGGACTAGCGCCAGCCTACGAGCAGTACTTC. It encodes CASSAGLAPAYEQYF.

V gene TRBV18 combines with J gene TRBJ1-6; D might be TRBD1 (5 bases). This CDR3 comprises 15 residues. Between the trimmed V and J ends, which lost 3 bases and 8 bases, there was a span of 14 bases. CDR1 and CDR2 (germline): KGHSH, LQKENI. CDR3 nucleotides: TGTGCCAGCTCACCCATCAGGGTGGCTGATTCACCCCTCCACTTT. This encodes CASSPIRVADSPLHF.

This clone has just a few counts. V usage is TRBV6-1 and J usage is TRBJ1-1, with D perhaps TRBD1 (5 bases). The CDR3 extends over 14 amino acids. V shed 3 bases and J shed 4 bases, with 12 bases lying between them. Germline V gene sequence: CDR1 MNHNS, CDR2 SASEGT. CDR3 sequence reads: CASSDQGLGTEAFF. CDR3 sequence (DNA): TGTGCCAGCAGTGATCAGGGTCTCGGCACTGAAGCTTTCTTT.

This clone was observed once. V gene TRBV11-2 combines with J gene TRBJ2-1, with D perhaps TRBD1 (5 bases). V gave up 7 bases and J gave up 0 bases, with 16 bases separating them. Looked up from germline, CDR1 is SGHAT and CDR2 is FQNNGV. CDR3 length equals 16 residues. The CDR3: CASNVDSQSSYNEQFF. In nucleotides, the CDR3 is TGTGCCAGCAACGTCGACAGCCAGAGCTCCTACAATGAGCAGTTCTTC.

The chain recombines TRBV6-6 with TRBJ1-1; 8 bases fit TRBD1. The CDR3 sequence is 14 residues long. J was trimmed by 4 bases and V by 5 bases; bases with no gene match: 6. Germline assignment: CDR1 MNHNY and CDR2 SVGAGI (reference sequence). This chain's CDR3 is CASSPGQDTTEAFF. The CDR3 DNA is TGTGCCAGCAGTCCGGGACAGGACACCACTGAAGCTTTCTTT.

The gene calls are TRBV18 and TRBJ1-1, with no clear D. This CDR3 has 14 residues. Per germline, CDR1 KGHSH and CDR2 LQKENI. Trimming took off 3 bases at V and 5 bases at J, with 13 bases between the two ends. DNA of the CDR3: TGTGCCAGCTCACCGGGCAAACCTGGTACTGAAGCTTTCTTT. It translates to CASSPGKPGTEAFF.

This chain links TRBV6-2 or TRBV6-3 with TRBJ1-5; D gene uncertain. V was cut by 3 bases and J by 0 bases, with 9 bases left in between. Per the germline V gene, CDR1 is MNHEY and CDR2 is SVGEGT. This CDR3 is 15 amino acids long. The CDR3 bases are TGTGCCAGCAGTTATGGGCACTTTAGCAATCAGCCCCAGCATTTT. Encoded protein: CASSYGHFSNQPQHF.

This chain links TRBV12-3 or TRBV12-4 with TRBJ2-1; D unclear. This CDR3 has 13 residues. Deletions cut 7 bases from V and 9 bases from J, with 16 bases between. Here the CDR3 DNA reads TGTGCCAGCATTTCCAACCCCCCCGGTGAGCAGTTCTTC. Amino acid sequence: CASISNPPGEQFF.

This clone was seen a single time. The rearrangement joins TRBV19 to TRBJ1-5; D not certain. Germline V gene data show CDR1 as LNHDA and CDR2 as SQIVND (reference sequence). CDR3 length: 15 residues. The germline V and J ends were trimmed by 11 bases and 0 bases, with 17 bases remaining between them. CDR3 DNA sequence: TGTGCCTCAAACAGAGGGAAAGGTAGCAATCAGCCCCAGCATTTT. Encoded protein: CASNRGKGSNQPQHF. Full variable domain (remainder filled in from reference TRBV19 and TRBJ1-5): DGGITQSPKYLFRKEGQNVTLSCEQNLNHDAMYWYRQDPGQGLRLIYYSQIVNDFQKGDIAEGYSVSREKKESFPLTVTSAQKNPTAFYLCASNRGKGSNQPQHFGDGTRLSIL.

V and J are TRBV7-6 and TRBJ1-5; no reliable D call. Germline loops: CDR1 SGHVS, CDR2 FNYEAQ. The CDR3 covers 14 residues. The ends were cut back, 1 base at V and 7 bases at J, with 11 bases in the middle. The CDR3 sequence: CASSLGRGGQPQHF. In nucleotides, the CDR3 is TGTGCCAGCAGCTTAGGGCGGGGAGGACAGCCCCAGCATTTT.

The chain uses TRBV7-8 and TRBJ2-7, with TRBD1 matching 9 bases. After removal of 3 bases from V and 4 bases from J, the junction contained 4 bases not matched to a gene. Per the germline V gene, CDR1 is SGHVS and CDR2 is FQNEAQ. The CDR3 consists of 14 residues. The CDR3 is CASSLTGGGYEQYF. CDR3 sequence (DNA): TGTGCCAGCAGCTTGACAGGGGGTGGGTACGAGCAGTACTTC.

V usage is TRBV5-1 and J usage is TRBJ1-5; possibly TRBD1 for D (5 bases). Germline V gene lookup returns CDR1 SGHRS and CDR2 YFSETQ. The CDR3 is 15 residues long. V was trimmed by 0 bases and J by 0 bases, leaving 7 bases between them. CDR3 bases: TGCGCCAGCAGCTTGGGGACAAATAGCAATCAGCCCCAGCATTTT. It encodes CASSLGTNSNQPQHF.